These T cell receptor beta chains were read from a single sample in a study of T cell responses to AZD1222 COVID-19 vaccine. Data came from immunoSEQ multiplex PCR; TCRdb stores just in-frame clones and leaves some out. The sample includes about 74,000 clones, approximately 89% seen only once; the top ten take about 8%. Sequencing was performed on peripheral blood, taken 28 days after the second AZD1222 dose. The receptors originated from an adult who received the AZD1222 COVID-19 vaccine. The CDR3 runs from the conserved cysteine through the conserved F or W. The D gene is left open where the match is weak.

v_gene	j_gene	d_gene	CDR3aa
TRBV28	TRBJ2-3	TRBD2	CASSSTSGRARRSTDTQYF
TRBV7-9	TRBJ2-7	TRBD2	CASSFSGLAGEQYF
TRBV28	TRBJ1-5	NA	CASSLRDVRVWGNQPQHF
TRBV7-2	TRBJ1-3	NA	CASSEDISGNTIYF
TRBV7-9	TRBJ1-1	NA	CASSLEQGTEAFF
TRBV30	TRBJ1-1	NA	CAWSVGTLNTEAFF
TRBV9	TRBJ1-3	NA	CASSVSQAGNTIYF
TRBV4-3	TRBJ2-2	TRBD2	CASSRSLGGVQPDGELFF
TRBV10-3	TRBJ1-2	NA	CAISDPAAVPANYGYTF
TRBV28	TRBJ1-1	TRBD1	CASSSGGTGPNTEAFF
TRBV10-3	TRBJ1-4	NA	CAISEPTQGDEKLFF
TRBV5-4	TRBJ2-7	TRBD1	CASRLPGGEQYF
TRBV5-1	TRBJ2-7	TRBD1	CASSPGTGGQEQYF
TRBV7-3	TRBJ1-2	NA	CASSPGGARTYGYTF
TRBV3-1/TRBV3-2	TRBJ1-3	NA	CASSPSSGPGNTIYF
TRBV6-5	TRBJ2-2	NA	CASTQATPKTGELFF
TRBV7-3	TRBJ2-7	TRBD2	CASSHGLADHEQYF